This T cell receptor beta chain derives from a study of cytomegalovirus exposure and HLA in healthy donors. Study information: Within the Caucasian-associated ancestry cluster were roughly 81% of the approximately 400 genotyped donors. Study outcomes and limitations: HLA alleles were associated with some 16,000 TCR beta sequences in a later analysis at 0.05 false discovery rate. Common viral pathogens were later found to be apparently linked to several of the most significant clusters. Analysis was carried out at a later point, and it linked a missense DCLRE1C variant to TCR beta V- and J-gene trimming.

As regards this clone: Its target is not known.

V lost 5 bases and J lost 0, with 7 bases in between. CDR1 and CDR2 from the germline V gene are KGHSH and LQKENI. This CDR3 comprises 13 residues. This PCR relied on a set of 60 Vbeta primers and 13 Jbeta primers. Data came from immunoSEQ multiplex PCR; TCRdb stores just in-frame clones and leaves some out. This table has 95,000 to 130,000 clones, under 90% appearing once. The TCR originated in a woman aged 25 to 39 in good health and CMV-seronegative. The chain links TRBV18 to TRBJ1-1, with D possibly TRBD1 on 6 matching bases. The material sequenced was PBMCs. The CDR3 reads CASSGDMNTEAFF. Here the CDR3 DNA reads TGTGCCAGCTCAGGGGACATGAACACTGAAGCTTTCTTT. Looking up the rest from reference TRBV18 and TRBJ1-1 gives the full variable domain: NAGVMQNPRHLVRRRGQEARLRCSPMKGHSHVYWYRQLPEEGLKFMVYLQKENIIDESGMPKERFSAEFPKEGPSILRIQQVVRGDSAAYFCASSGDMNTEAFFGQGTRLTVV.